A selection of T cell receptor beta chains follows, all from one sample in a study of T and B cells in COVID-19 patients. TCRdb passed the multiplex PCR reads through MiXCR, listing each CDR3 protein once. The sample lists some 15,000 distinct CDR3 sequences; about 29% were seen once. The source material was blood. These receptors all come from a human donor who had recovered from COVID-19. Each CDR3 is given with its conserved first and last residue. A D gene is named only where the DNA matches it firmly. For some rows the clone size is stated as once, few or many, or as a class when expanded; others skip it.

clone size | J gene | D gene | V gene | CDR3 protein | CDR3 DNA
. | TRBJ1-1 | TRBD1 | TRBV6-5 | CASRSINPDRGTEAFF | TGTGCCAGCAGATCCATTAACCCGGACAGGGGTACTGAAGCTTTCTTT
medium-sized | TRBJ1-1 | TRBD1 | TRBV30 | CAWSVQGLAFF | TGTGCCTGGAGTGTACAGGGGCTGGCTTTCTTT
medium-sized | TRBJ1-2 | . | TRBV29-1 | CSVSDSLYGYTF | TGCAGCGTATCGGACAGCCTCTATGGCTACACCTTC
many | TRBJ1-2 | TRBD1 | TRBV11-3 | CASSDGQGRTANYGYTF | TGTGCCAGCAGCGACGGACAGGGCAGAACAGCTAACTATGGCTACACCTTC
medium-sized | TRBJ1-2 | . | TRBV29-1 | CSVEHGGFSF | TGCAGCGTTGAGCACGGTGGGTTCTCCTTC
medium-sized | TRBJ2-3 | TRBD2 | TRBV11-3 | CASSPSQREAPSTDTQYF | TGTGCCAGCAGCCCATCTCAGCGGGAGGCCCCTAGCACAGATACGCAGTATTTT
medium-sized | TRBJ2-2 | . | TRBV13 | CASSRDRNTGELFF | TGTGCCAGCAGCCGGGACCGAAACACCGGGGAGCTGTTTTTT
few | TRBJ2-2 | TRBD1 | TRBV6-6 | CASSYSHGWGQGDTGELFF | TGTGCCAGCAGTTACTCGCACGGGTGGGGACAGGGCGACACCGGGGAGCTGTTTTTT
few | TRBJ2-1 | TRBD2 | TRBV6-4 | CASRPTSGDNEQFF | TGTGCCAGCAGGCCGACTAGCGGGGACAATGAGCAGTTCTTC
medium-sized | TRBJ2-3 | TRBD2 | TRBV27 | CASSRTGTSYGDGQYF | TGTGCCAGCAGTCGAACCGGGACTAGCTATGGGGATGGGCAGTATTTT
few | TRBJ2-5 | TRBD2 | TRBV6-2/TRBV6-3 | CASSYSPSGANQETQYF | TGTGCCAGCAGTTACTCCCCCAGCGGGGCCAACCAAGAGACCCAGTACTTC
few | TRBJ1-5 | TRBD1 | TRBV15 | CATSGPGTGSNQPQHF | TGTGCCACCAGCGGCCCAGGGACAGGGAGCAATCAGCCCCAGCATTTT
. | TRBJ1-1 | . | TRBV12-3/TRBV12-4 | CASSLGTGNTEAFF | TGTGCCAGCAGTTTAGGCACAGGGAACACTGAAGCTTTCTTT
. | TRBJ1-1 | . | TRBV5-4 | CASSSEAGSTEAFF | TGTGCCAGCAGCTCGGAGGCAGGGTCGACTGAAGCTTTCTTT
few | TRBJ2-1 | TRBD2 | TRBV20-1 | CSARDPTSGSYNEQFF | TGCAGTGCTAGAGACCCAACTAGCGGCTCCTACAATGAGCAGTTCTTC
few | TRBJ1-1 | . | TRBV11-3 | CASRSETARNTEAFF | TGTGCCAGCAGGAGCGAGACAGCCCGCAACACTGAAGCTTTCTTT
. | TRBJ2-1 | . | TRBV20-1 | CSAARTSFYNEQFF | TGCAGTGCTGCCCGTACTAGCTTCTACAATGAGCAGTTCTTC
few | TRBJ2-7 | . | TRBV18 | CASSQIPGTRLSYEQYF | TGTGCCAGCTCACAAATCCCGGGGACCAGACTAAGCTACGAGCAGTACTTC
. | TRBJ2-3 | . | TRBV11-2 | CASSLGEPQYF | TGTGCCAGCAGCTTAGGAGAGCCGCAGTATTTT
. | TRBJ1-2 | . | TRBV27 | CASSSSDKANYGYTF | TGTGCCAGCAGTTCCTCGGATAAAGCTAACTATGGCTACACCTTC
. | TRBJ1-1 | . | TRBV30 | CAWTSWGAENTEAFF | TGTGCCTGGACCTCATGGGGGGCAGAGAACACTGAAGCTTTCTTT
. | TRBJ2-7 | . | TRBV29-1 | CSVGAGAYEQYF | TGCAGCGTTGGGGCAGGGGCCTACGAGCAGTACTTC
. | TRBJ2-7 | . | TRBV10-3 | CAISETYEQYF | TGTGCCATCAGTGAAACCTACGAGCAGTACTTC
. | TRBJ1-2 | TRBD1 | TRBV5-4 | CASSSTTTGEFGYTF | TGTGCCAGCAGCTCCACCACTACAGGGGAGTTTGGCTACACCTTC
. | TRBJ1-2 | . | TRBV7-6 | CASSLEKGGSRNYGYTF | TGTGCCAGCAGCTTAGAAAAGGGCGGCTCTCGTAACTATGGCTACACCTTC
. | TRBJ2-7 | . | TRBV18 | CASLEGVWDEQYF | TGTGCCAGTCTAGAGGGGGTCTGGGACGAGCAGTACTTC
. | TRBJ1-1 | . | TRBV27 | CASSLRRGAVNTEAFF | TGTGCCAGCAGTCTTAGGCGGGGGGCGGTGAACACTGAAGCTTTCTTT
. | TRBJ2-5 | TRBD2 | TRBV5-1 | CASSLEGRLAGLETQYF | TGCGCCAGCAGCTTGGAGGGCCGACTAGCGGGGCTAGAGACCCAGTACTTC
. | TRBJ1-2 | . | TRBV18 | CASSPLGWGPIDYGYTF | TGTGCCAGCTCACCTCTCGGGTGGGGGCCGATCGACTATGGCTACACCTTC
medium-sized | TRBJ1-4 | . | TRBV29-1 | CSVEGSGNNEKLFF | TGCAGCGTTGAAGGGTCGGGGAATAATGAAAAACTGTTTTTT
. | TRBJ2-5 | . | TRBV27 | CASSYEGSRGETQYF | TGTGCCAGCAGTTACGAGGGTAGCAGGGGAGAGACCCAGTACTTC
. | TRBJ2-1 | . | TRBV6-2/TRBV6-3 | CASSRGGGDEQFF | TGTGCCAGCAGCCGAGGGGGGGGCGATGAGCAGTTCTTC
. | TRBJ1-2 | . | TRBV5-6 | CASSAGQQLYGYTF | TGTGCCAGCAGCGCCGGACAGCAACTCTATGGCTACACCTTC
. | TRBJ1-3 | . | TRBV27 | CASSLNPGTGNTIYF | TGTGCCAGCAGTTTAAACCCGGGTACCGGAAACACCATATATTTT
. | TRBJ2-7 | TRBD1 | TRBV12-3/TRBV12-4 | CASSPGTGPFEQYF | TGTGCCAGCAGTCCCGGGACAGGTCCCTTCGAGCAGTACTTC
medium-sized | TRBJ1-4 | TRBD1 | TRBV6-5 | CASSSTGDYNEKLFF | TGTGCCAGCAGTTCCACAGGGGACTATAATGAAAAACTGTTTTTT
. | TRBJ2-6 | . | TRBV9 | CASRGRSLSGANVLTF | TGTGCCAGCCGGGGACGGAGCCTGTCTGGGGCCAACGTCCTGACTTTC
medium-sized | TRBJ2-7 | . | TRBV19 | CASSIYRDRSYEQYF | TGTGCCAGTAGTATTTACCGGGACCGATCCTACGAGCAGTACTTC
few | TRBJ2-1 | . | TRBV5-6 | CASSPLAFSYNEQFF | TGTGCCAGCAGCCCTTTGGCGTTCTCCTACAATGAGCAGTTCTTC
medium-sized | TRBJ2-2 | . | TRBV6-5 | CASSSGTDTGELFF | TGTGCCAGCAGTTCCGGGACGGACACCGGGGAGCTGTTTTTT
. | TRBJ1-2 | TRBD1 | TRBV19 | CASSFGQGRNYGYTF | TGTGCCAGTAGTTTTGGACAGGGAAGGAACTATGGCTACACCTTC
medium-sized | TRBJ1-5 | . | TRBV19 | CASTETGLHPQHF | TGTGCCAGTACCGAGACAGGACTTCATCCCCAGCATTTT
few | TRBJ2-3 | . | TRBV6-4 | CASSALGGMRDTQYF | TGTGCCAGCAGTGCGTTGGGGGGCATGAGGGATACGCAGTATTTT
. | TRBJ1-5 | . | TRBV12-3/TRBV12-4 | CASSLGRGNQPQHF | TGTGCCAGCAGCCTTGGACGTGGCAATCAGCCCCAGCATTTT
few | TRBJ2-1 | TRBD1 | TRBV11-3 | CASSLKGAVNEQFF | TGTGCCAGCAGCTTAAAGGGGGCAGTAAATGAGCAGTTCTTC
. | TRBJ1-1 | . | TRBV7-9 | CASSTPFGGVDTEAFF | TGTGCCAGCAGCACCCCCTTCGGGGGCGTGGACACTGAAGCTTTCTTT
. | TRBJ1-1 | . | TRBV6-5 | CASKVPGNTEAFF | TGTGCCAGCAAAGTCCCAGGGAACACTGAAGCTTTCTTT
. | TRBJ1-2 | . | TRBV19 | CASSIFRTESYGYTF | TGTGCCAGTAGTATATTTAGGACAGAATCCTATGGCTACACCTTC
. | TRBJ1-6 | . | TRBV28 | CASGSNNSPLHF | TGTGCCAGCGGATCAAATAATTCACCCCTCCACTTT
. | TRBJ2-1 | TRBD1 | TRBV5-4 | CASRDLQGVFYNEQFF | TGTGCCAGCAGGGATCTCCAGGGGGTGTTTTACAATGAGCAGTTCTTC
few | TRBJ2-7 | TRBD1 | TRBV12-3/TRBV12-4 | CASSYSTGTGAYEQYF | TGTGCCAGCAGTTATTCCACCGGGACAGGGGCCTACGAGCAGTACTTC
medium-sized | TRBJ2-5 | . | TRBV10-3 | CAISGTGGETQYF | TGTGCCATCAGTGGGACAGGAGGGGAGACCCAGTACTTC
medium-sized | TRBJ2-5 | TRBD2 | TRBV19 | CASSGGVQETQYF | TGTGCCAGTAGCGGGGGGGTACAAGAGACCCAGTACTTC
. | TRBJ1-5 | . | TRBV6-2/TRBV6-3 | CASSGNSNQPQHF | TGTGCCAGCAGCGGGAATAGCAATCAGCCCCAGCATTTT